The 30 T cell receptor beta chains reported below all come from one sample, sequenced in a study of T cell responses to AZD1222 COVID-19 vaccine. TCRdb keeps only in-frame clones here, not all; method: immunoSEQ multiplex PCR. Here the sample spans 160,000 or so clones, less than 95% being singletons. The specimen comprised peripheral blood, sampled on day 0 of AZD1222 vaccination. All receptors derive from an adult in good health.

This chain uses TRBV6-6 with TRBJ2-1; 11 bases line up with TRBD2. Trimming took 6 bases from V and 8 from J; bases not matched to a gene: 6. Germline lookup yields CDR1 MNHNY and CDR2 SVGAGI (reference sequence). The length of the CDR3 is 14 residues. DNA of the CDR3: TGTGCCAGCAGATATAGCGGGGGGGCCGATGAGCAGTTCTTC. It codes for CASRYSGGADEQFF.

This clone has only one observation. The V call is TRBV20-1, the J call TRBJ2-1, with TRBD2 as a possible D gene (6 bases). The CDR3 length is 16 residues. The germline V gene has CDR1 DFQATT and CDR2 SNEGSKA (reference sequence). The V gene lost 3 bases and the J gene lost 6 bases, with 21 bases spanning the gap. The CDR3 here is CSASYWSREVGNEQFF. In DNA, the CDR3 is TGCAGTGCTAGTTATTGGAGCAGGGAGGTGGGCAATGAGCAGTTCTTC.

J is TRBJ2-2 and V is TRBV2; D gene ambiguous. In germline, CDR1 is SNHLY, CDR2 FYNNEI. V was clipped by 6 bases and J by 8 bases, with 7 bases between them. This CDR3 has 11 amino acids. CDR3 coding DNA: TGTGCCAGCAGATTGTCTGGGGAGCTGTTTTTT. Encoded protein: CASRLSGELFF.

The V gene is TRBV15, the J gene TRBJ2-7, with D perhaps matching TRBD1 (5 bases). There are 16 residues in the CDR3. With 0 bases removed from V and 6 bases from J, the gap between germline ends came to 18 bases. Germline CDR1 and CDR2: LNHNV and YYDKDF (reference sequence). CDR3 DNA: TGTGCCACCAGCAGAGATCTTAGGCAGGGTCAACGCGAGCAGTACTTC. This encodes CATSRDLRQGQREQYF.

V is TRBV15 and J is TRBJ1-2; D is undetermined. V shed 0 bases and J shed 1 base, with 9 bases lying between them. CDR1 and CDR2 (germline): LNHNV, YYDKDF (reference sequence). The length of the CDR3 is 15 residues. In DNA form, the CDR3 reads TGTGCCACCAGCAGAGATTCTGTGAATAACTATGGCTACACCTTC. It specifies CATSRDSVNNYGYTF.

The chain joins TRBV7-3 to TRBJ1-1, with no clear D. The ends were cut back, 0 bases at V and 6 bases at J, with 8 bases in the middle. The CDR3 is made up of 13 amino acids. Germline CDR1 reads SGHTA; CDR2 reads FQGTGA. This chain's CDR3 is CASSLTPTAEAFF. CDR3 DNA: TGTGCCAGCAGCTTAACACCGACTGCTGAAGCTTTCTTT.

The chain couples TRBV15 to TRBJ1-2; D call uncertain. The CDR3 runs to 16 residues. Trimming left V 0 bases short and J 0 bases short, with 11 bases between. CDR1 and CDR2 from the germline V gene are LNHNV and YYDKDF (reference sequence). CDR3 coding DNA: TGTGCCACCAGCAGAGAATTTGGCCGTACTAACTATGGCTACACCTTC. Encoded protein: CATSREFGRTNYGYTF. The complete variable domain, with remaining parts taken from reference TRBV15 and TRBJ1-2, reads DAMVIQNPRYQVTQFGKPVTLSCSQTLNHNVMYWYQQKSSQAPKLLFHYYDKDFNNEADTPDNFQSRRPNTSFCFLDIRSPGLGDTAMYLCATSREFGRTNYGYTFGSGTRLTVV.

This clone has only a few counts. The CDR3 DNA follows: TGTGCCACCGAAGTAGCCCGTCTGAACTCCTACGAGCAGTACTTC. It codes for CATEVARLNSYEQYF. The V gene is TRBV6-5, the J gene TRBJ2-7; D not resolved. The CDR3 totals 15 residues. Trimming shortened V by 10 bases and J by 0 bases, and 19 bases separated the two germline ends. Germline CDR1 and CDR2: MNHEY and SVGAGI.

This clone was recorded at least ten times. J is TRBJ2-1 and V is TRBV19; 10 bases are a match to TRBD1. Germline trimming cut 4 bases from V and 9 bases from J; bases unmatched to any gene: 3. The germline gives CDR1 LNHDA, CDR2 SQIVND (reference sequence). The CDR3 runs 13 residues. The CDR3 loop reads CASSTGDRGEQFF. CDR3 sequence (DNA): TGTGCCAGTAGTACAGGGGACAGGGGTGAGCAGTTCTTC.

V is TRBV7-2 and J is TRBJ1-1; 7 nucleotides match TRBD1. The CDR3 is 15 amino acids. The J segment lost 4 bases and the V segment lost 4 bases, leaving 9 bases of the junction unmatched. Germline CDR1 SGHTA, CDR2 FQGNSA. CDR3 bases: TGTGCCAGCAGCTCTGACAGGGCGGTCGCCACTGAAGCTTTCTTT. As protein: CASSSDRAVATEAFF. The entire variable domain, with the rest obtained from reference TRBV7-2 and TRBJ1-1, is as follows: GAGVSQSPSNKVTEKGKDVELRCDPISGHTALYWYRQSLGQGLEFLIYFQGNSAPDKSGLPSDRFSAERTGGSVSTLTIQRTQQEDSAVYLCASSSDRAVATEAFFGQGTRLTVV.

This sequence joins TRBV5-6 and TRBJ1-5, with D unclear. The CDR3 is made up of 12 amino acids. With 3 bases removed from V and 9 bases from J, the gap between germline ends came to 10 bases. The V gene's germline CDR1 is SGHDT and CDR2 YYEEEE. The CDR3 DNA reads TGTGCCAGCAGCTCGAACCTTTCGCCCCAGCATTTT. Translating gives CASSSNLSPQHF.

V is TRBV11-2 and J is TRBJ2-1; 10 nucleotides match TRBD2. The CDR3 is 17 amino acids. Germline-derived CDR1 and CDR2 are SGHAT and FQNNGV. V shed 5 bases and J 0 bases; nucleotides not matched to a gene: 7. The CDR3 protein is CASSPASGSPSYNEQFF. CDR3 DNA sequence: TGTGCCAGCAGCCCAGCTAGCGGGAGTCCCTCCTACAATGAGCAGTTCTTC.

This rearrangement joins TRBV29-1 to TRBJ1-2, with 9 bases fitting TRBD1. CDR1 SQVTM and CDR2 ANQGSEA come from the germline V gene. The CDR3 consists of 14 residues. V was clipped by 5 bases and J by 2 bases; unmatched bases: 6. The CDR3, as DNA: TGCAGCGTTACCATTGGACAGGGGAACTATGGCTACACCTTC. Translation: CSVTIGQGNYGYTF.

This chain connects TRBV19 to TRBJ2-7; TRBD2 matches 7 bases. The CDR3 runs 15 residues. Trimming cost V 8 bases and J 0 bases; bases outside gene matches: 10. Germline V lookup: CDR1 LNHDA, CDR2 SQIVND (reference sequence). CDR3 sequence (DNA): TGTGCCAGTTCCCCCTTGCGGGAGAACTCCTACGAGCAGTACTTC. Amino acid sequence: CASSPLRENSYEQYF.

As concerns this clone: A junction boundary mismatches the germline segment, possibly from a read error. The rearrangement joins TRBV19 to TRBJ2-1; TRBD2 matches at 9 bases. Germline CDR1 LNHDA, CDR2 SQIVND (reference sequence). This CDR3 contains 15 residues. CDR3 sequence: CASNIAGEIYNEQFF. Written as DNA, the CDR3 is TGTGCCAGTAATATAGCGGGAGAGATCTACAATGAGCAGTTCTTC.

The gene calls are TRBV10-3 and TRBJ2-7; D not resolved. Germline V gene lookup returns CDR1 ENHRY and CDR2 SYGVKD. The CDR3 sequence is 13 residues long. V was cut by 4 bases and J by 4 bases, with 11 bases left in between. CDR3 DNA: TGTGCCATCAGTGGATCACACGAGTACGAGCAGTACTTC. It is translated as CAISGSHEYEQYF.

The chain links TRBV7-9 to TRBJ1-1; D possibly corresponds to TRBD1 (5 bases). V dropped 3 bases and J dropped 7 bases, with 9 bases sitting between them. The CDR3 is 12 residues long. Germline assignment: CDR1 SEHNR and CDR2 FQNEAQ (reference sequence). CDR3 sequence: CASSFDSFEAFF. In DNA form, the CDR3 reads TGTGCCAGCAGCTTTGACAGTTTTGAAGCTTTCTTT.

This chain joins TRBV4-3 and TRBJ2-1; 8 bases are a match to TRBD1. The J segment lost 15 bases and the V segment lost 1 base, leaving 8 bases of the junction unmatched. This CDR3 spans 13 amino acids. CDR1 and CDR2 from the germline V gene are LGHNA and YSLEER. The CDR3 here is CASSQAGGRGRFF. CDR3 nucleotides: TGCGCCAGCAGCCAAGCAGGGGGCCGCGGGCGGTTCTTC.

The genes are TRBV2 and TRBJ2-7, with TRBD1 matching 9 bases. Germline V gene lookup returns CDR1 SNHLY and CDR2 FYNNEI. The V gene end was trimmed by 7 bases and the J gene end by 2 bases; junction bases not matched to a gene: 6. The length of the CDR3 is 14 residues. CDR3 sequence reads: CASTPGQGTYEQYF. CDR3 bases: TGTGCCAGCACCCCGGGACAGGGCACCTACGAGCAGTACTTC.

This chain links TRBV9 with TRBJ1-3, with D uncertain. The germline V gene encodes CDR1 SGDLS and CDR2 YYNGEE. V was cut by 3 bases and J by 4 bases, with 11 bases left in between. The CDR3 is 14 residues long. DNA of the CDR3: TGTGCCAGCAGCGAGCCCGGCAGGGGAAACACCATATATTTT. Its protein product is CASSEPGRGNTIYF.

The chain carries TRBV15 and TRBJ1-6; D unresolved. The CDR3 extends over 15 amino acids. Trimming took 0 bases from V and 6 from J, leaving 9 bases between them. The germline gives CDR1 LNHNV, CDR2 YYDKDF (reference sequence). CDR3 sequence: CATSRDHGVNSPLHF. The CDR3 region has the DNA TGTGCCACCAGCAGAGATCACGGGGTTAATTCACCCCTCCACTTT. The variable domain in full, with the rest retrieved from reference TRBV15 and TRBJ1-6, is DAMVIQNPRYQVTQFGKPVTLSCSQTLNHNVMYWYQQKSSQAPKLLFHYYDKDFNNEADTPDNFQSRRPNTSFCFLDIRSPGLGDTAMYLCATSRDHGVNSPLHFGNGTRLTVT.

The CDR3: CASSINGLSGNTIYF. CDR3 nucleotides: TGTGCCAGTAGTATTAACGGACTTTCTGGAAACACCATATATTTT. This chain joins TRBV19 and TRBJ1-3; D unclear. This CDR3 region has 15 residues. Germline V gene sequence: CDR1 LNHDA, CDR2 SQIVND (reference sequence). Trimming took 3 bases from V and 1 from J, leaving 10 bases between them.

CDR3 sequence (DNA): TGTGCCAGCAGTGAGCGGGGGGCCCTGAACACTGAAGCTTTCTTT. It is translated as CASSERGALNTEAFF. The chain links TRBV25-1 to TRBJ1-1, with D perhaps matching TRBD1 (6 bases). The CDR3 consists of 15 residues. CDR1 is MGHDK, CDR2 SYGVNS, per germline. V lost 3 bases, J lost 0 bases, and 11 bases lay in between.

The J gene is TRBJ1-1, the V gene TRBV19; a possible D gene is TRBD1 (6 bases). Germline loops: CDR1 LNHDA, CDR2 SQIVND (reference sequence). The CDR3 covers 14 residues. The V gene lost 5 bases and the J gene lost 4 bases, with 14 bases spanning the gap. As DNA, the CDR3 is TGTGCCAGTAGTTACGGGGGGCGCAGCACTGAAGCTTTCTTT. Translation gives CASSYGGRSTEAFF.

Written as DNA, the CDR3 is TGTGCCACCAGTGGTGGGCTTGGGCCCCAGCATTTT. It is translated as CATSGGLGPQHF. The V and J genes are TRBV24-1 and TRBJ1-5, with D hard to call. This CDR3 contains 12 residues. V shed 5 bases and J shed 9 bases, with 10 bases lying between them. Germline V gene data show CDR1 as KGHDR and CDR2 as SFDVKD.

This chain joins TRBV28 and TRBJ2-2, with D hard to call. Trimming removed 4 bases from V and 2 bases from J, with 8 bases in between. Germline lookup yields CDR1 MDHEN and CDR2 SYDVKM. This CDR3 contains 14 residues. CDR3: CASSSTYNTGELFF. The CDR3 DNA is TGTGCCAGCAGTTCGACCTATAACACCGGGGAGCTGTTTTTT.

CDR3 nucleotides: TGTGCCAGCAGAAACCAATGGGGCAGGGGAAGCAATCAGCCCCAGCATTTT. Protein sequence: CASRNQWGRGSNQPQHF. The chain uses TRBV28 and TRBJ1-5; a weak D match, TRBD1 (6 bases). V shed 6 bases and J shed 1 base, with 19 bases lying between them. The CDR3 consists of 17 residues. Per germline, CDR1 MDHEN and CDR2 SYDVKM.

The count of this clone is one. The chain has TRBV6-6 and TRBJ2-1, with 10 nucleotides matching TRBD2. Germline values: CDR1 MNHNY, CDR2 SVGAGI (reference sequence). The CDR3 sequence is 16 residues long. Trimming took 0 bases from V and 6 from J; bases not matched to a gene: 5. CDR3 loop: CASSYSIEREGNEQFF. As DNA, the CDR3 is TGTGCCAGCAGTTACTCGATCGAGCGGGAGGGCAATGAGCAGTTCTTC.

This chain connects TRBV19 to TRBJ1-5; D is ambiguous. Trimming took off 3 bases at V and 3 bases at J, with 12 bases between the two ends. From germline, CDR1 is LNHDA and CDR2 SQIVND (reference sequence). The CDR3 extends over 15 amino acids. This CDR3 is CASSIEGKNNQPQHF. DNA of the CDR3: TGTGCCAGTAGTATTGAGGGCAAGAACAATCAGCCCCAGCATTTT.

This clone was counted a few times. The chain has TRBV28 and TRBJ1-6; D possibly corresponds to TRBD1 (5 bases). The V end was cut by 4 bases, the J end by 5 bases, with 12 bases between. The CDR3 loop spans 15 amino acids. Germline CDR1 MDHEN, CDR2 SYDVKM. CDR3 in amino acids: CASSSLGRNNSPLHF. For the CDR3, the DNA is TGTGCCAGCAGTTCCCTGGGACGGAATAATTCACCCCTCCACTTT.